Below, 13 T cell receptor beta chains from the same sample are listed, as sequenced in a study of cytomegalovirus exposure and HLA in healthy donors. The PCR ran on 60 Vbeta and 13 Jbeta primers. TCRdb's copy holds only in-frame clones and misses some; the assay was immunoSEQ multiplex PCR. The sample yields over 100,000 clones, roughly 75% seen once. Specimen: PBMCs. These receptor sequences come from a man aged 25 to 40 in good health and CMV-seronegative.

The V and J genes are TRBV5-5 and TRBJ2-1; 12 bases match TRBD2. V dropped 5 bases and J dropped 7; count of bases not matched to a gene: 4. CDR1 is SGHKS and CDR2 is YYEKEE in the germline V gene (reference sequence). This CDR3 has 14 residues. The CDR3 region is CASRGLAGRNEQFF. The CDR3, as DNA: TGTGCCAGCAGAGGACTAGCGGGGAGGAATGAGCAGTTCTTC.

In the case of this clone: A junction end diverges from the germline sequence, so it may reflect a read error. This sequence joins TRBV18 and TRBJ1-2; D gene unclear. The CDR3 totals 14 residues. Germline CDR1 reads KGHSH; CDR2 reads LQKENI. In nucleotides, the CDR3 is TGTGCCAGCTCCCCACTCGCGGCTAACTATGGCTACACCTTC. This gives the protein CASSPLAANYGYTF. Complete variable domain (other parts from reference TRBV18 and TRBJ1-2): NAGVMQNPRHLVRRRGQEARLRCSPMKGHSHVYWYRQLPEEGLKFMVYLQKENIIDESGMPKERFSAEFPKEGPSILRIQQVVRGDSAAYFCASSPLAANYGYTFGSGTRLTVV.

The chain recombines TRBV27 with TRBJ2-2, with D possibly TRBD2 on 6 matching bases. This CDR3 has 17 residues. The V and J ends lost 0 bases and 6 bases respectively, with 17 bases between them. CDR1 and CDR2 (germline): MNHEY, SMNVEV (reference sequence). CDR3 nucleotides: TGTGCCAGCAGTTTATCGGAGGGGCAGGGAGGACCCGGGGAGCTGTTTTTT. Translation: CASSLSEGQGGPGELFF.

V and J are TRBV6-4 and TRBJ2-7, with 7 bases lining up with TRBD1. The CDR3 is 18 residues long. Germline values: CDR1 MRHNA, CDR2 SNTAGT. The V and J ends lost 4 bases and 2 bases, in that order; junction bases with no gene match: 17. This chain's CDR3 is CASSVPRSGTAFTYEQYF. For the CDR3, the DNA is TGTGCCAGCAGTGTCCCGCGTTCAGGGACAGCGTTTACCTACGAGCAGTACTTC.

The chain couples TRBV25-1 to TRBJ2-3; 9 nucleotides align to TRBD1. In germline, CDR1 is MGHDK, CDR2 SYGVNS. With 4 bases clipped from V and 1 base from J, the junction kept 3 bases outside the gene matches. There are 15 residues in the CDR3. The CDR3 bases are TGTGCCAGCAGTGGAGGACAGGGGCGCACAGATACGCAGTATTTT. This codes for CASSGGQGRTDTQYF.

The J gene is TRBJ1-2, the V gene TRBV28; D gene unclear. Trimming took off 2 bases at V and 3 bases at J, with 7 bases between the two ends. The CDR3 runs to 13 residues. Germline V gives CDR1 MDHEN, CDR2 SYDVKM. The CDR3 reads CASSLQEDYGYTF. The CDR3 coding sequence is TGTGCCAGCAGTTTACAGGAGGACTATGGCTACACCTTC.

The chain has TRBV28 and TRBJ2-7; 7 bases match TRBD2. The germline CDR1 and CDR2 sequences are MDHEN and SYDVKM. V lost 5 bases to trimming and J lost 1 base; unmatched junction nucleotides: 8. This CDR3 has 15 amino acids. In DNA form, the CDR3 reads TGTGCCAGCAGTAAATATGGGACTATGTCCTACGAGCAGTACTTC. Residues: CASSKYGTMSYEQYF.

The chain is built from TRBV5-4 and TRBJ2-7, with 7 bases lining up with TRBD1. There are 14 residues in the CDR3. The J segment lost 3 bases and the V segment lost 5 bases, leaving 8 bases of the junction unmatched. Germline values: CDR1 SGHNT, CDR2 YYREEE (reference sequence). This CDR3 reads CASRRDRDLYEQYF. The CDR3 DNA follows: TGTGCCAGCAGACGAGACAGGGACCTCTACGAGCAGTACTTC.

The chain combines TRBV28 with TRBJ1-2, with a possible D match to TRBD1 (5 bases). The CDR3 is made up of 15 amino acids. Trimming removed 5 bases from V and 3 bases from J, with 16 bases in between. Germline V gene lookup returns CDR1 MDHEN and CDR2 SYDVKM. The CDR3 sequence: CASSERAQGDYGYTF. CDR3 nucleotide sequence: TGTGCCAGCAGTGAACGGGCGCAGGGCGACTATGGCTACACCTTC.

The chain has TRBV2 and TRBJ2-7; D is undetermined. Germline V gene lookup returns CDR1 SNHLY and CDR2 FYNNEI. V lost 2 bases and J 3 bases, leaving 5 bases between the germline ends. This CDR3 has 12 amino acids. DNA for the CDR3: TGTGCCAGCAGTGAAAACAGCTACGAGCAGTACTTC. Its protein is CASSENSYEQYF.

The V and J genes are TRBV28 and TRBJ1-3, with no clear D. V was pared by 2 bases and J by 4 bases, with 15 bases between. CDR1 is MDHEN, CDR2 SYDVKM, per germline. The CDR3 sequence is 16 residues long. CDR3 region: CASSLIPRGSGNTIYF. For the CDR3, the DNA is TGTGCCAGCAGTTTAATCCCCCGAGGTTCGGGAAACACCATATATTTT.

The V call is TRBV5-4, the J call TRBJ2-7; 7 nucleotides match TRBD2. V lost 4 bases and J lost 2; bases outside the gene matches: 9. From germline, CDR1 is SGHNT and CDR2 YYREEE (reference sequence). This CDR3 spans 15 amino acids. This chain's CDR3 is CASSTSGGQTYEQYF. CDR3 coding DNA: TGTGCCAGCAGCACGTCGGGGGGTCAAACCTACGAGCAGTACTTC.

This chain joins TRBV7-6 and TRBJ2-7; TRBD2 matches 10 bases. CDR3 length equals 15 residues. CDR1 and CDR2 (germline): SGHVS, FNYEAQ. The V and J ends lost 1 base and 2 bases, in that order; junction bases with no gene match: 2. The CDR3 DNA reads TGTGCCAGCAGCTTAGAAGCGGGAGGGCCCTACGAGCAGTACTTC. Translating it yields CASSLEAGGPYEQYF.